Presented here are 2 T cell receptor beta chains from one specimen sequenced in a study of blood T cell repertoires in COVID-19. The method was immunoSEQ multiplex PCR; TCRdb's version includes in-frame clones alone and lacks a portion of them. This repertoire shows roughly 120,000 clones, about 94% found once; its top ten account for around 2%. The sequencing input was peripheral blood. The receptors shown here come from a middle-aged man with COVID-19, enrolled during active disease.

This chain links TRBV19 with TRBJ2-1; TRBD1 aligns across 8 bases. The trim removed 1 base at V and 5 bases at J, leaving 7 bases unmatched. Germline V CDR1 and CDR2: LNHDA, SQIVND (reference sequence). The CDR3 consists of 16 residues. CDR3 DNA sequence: TGTGCCAGTAGTATAGCTTACAGGGGGTTACACAATGAGCAGTTCTTC. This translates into CASSIAYRGLHNEQFF.

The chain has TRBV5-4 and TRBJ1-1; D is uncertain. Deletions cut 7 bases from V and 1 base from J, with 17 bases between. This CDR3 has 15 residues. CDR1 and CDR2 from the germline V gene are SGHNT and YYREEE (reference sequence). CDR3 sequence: CASYPAGRRNTEAFF. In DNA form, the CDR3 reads TGTGCCAGCTATCCTGCCGGGAGACGGAACACTGAAGCTTTCTTT.